A selection of T cell receptor beta chains follows, all from one sample in a study of shared clonotypes between healthy human individuals. TCRdb's table, derived via immunoSEQ multiplex PCR, lists solely in-frame clones and lacks some. The sample includes some 1 million clones, roughly 80% seen only once; the top ten take approximately 1.5%. The sample taken for sequencing was memory CD4+ T cells sorted from blood. All receptors derive from a man in his late teens or twenties in good health. Each CDR3 is given with its conserved first and last residue. The D gene is left open where the match is weak. Some rows mark clone size as missing; the rest say once, few, many or name a class of expanded clone.

D gene	V gene	J gene	clone size	CDR3 protein	CDR3 DNA
TRBD2	TRBV9	TRBJ2-3	.	CASSAGTSLGYHTQYF	TGTGCCAGCAGCGCTGGGACTAGCCTGGGGTATCATACGCAGTATTTT
TRBD2	TRBV11-2	TRBJ2-1	.	CASSLVSSGGYFAGNEQFF	TGTGCCAGCAGCTTAGTGTCTAGCGGGGGGTACTTCGCGGGGAATGAGCAGTTCTTC
.	TRBV9	TRBJ2-3	.	CASSVTSTDTQYF	TGTGCCAGCAGCGTAACTAGCACAGATACGCAGTATTTT
.	TRBV27	TRBJ1-1	.	CASSFGLRQSNTEAFF	TGTGCCAGCAGTTTCGGTTTGAGACAATCGAACACTGAAGCTTTCTTT
TRBD1	TRBV6-1	TRBJ1-6	.	CASSGTLNRGVRSPLHF	TGTGCCAGCAGTGGGACTCTAAACAGGGGAGTACGATCACCCCTCCACTTT
.	TRBV19	TRBJ2-3	once	CASSKGARDTDTQYF	TGTGCCAGTAGTAAGGGGGCGCGGGACACAGATACGCAGTATTTT
TRBD2	TRBV10-3	TRBJ2-7	.	CAISAGQRDSYEQYF	TGTGCCATCAGTGCTGGCCAGCGGGACTCCTACGAGCAGTACTTC
.	TRBV5-1	TRBJ1-1	.	CASSWSGENTEAFF	TGCGCCAGCAGCTGGTCAGGGGAAAACACTGAAGCTTTCTTT
TRBD1	TRBV6-6	TRBJ1-2	.	CASIPTGGNYGYTF	TGTGCCAGCATTCCAACAGGGGGAAACTATGGCTACACCTTC
.	TRBV5-4	TRBJ1-2	.	CASSSFWGEEKYGYTF	TGTGCCAGCAGCTCCTTTTGGGGGGAAGAAAAATATGGCTACACCTTC
.	TRBV11-2	TRBJ2-7	once	CASNPRGSYEQYF	TGTGCCAGCAACCCCAGGGGCTCCTACGAGCAGTACTTC
.	TRBV7-2	TRBJ2-3	many	CASSLAGGAATDTQYF	TGTGCCAGCAGCTTAGCAGGGGGGGCGGCCACAGATACGCAGTATTTT
.	TRBV14	TRBJ2-5	.	CASSQVTGSGFQETQYF	TGTGCCAGCAGCCAGGTAACGGGCAGCGGGTTCCAAGAGACCCAGTACTTC
.	TRBV4-1	TRBJ1-4	.	CASSQVGLPNEKLFF	TGCGCCAGCAGCCAAGTAGGACTCCCTAATGAAAAACTGTTTTTT
.	TRBV6-6	TRBJ1-4	.	CASSRGGELFF	TGTGCCAGCTCCCGCGGGGGGGAACTGTTTTTT
TRBD2	TRBV19	TRBJ2-6	few	CASTGGRAGANVLTF	TGTGCCAGTACCGGAGGGAGGGCTGGGGCCAACGTCCTGACTTTC
TRBD1	TRBV7-8	TRBJ1-5	.	CASSPGGTGGRQPQHF	TGTGCCAGCAGCCCAGGGGGGACAGGGGGCAGACAGCCCCAGCATTTT
TRBD2	TRBV5-1	TRBJ2-3	.	CASGLAGLNTDTQYF	TGCGCCAGCGGACTAGCGGGCCTAAACACAGATACGCAGTATTTT
.	TRBV7-2	TRBJ2-7	.	CASSSSITDGEQYF	TGTGCCAGCAGCTCGTCCATTACGGATGGGGAGCAGTACTTC
TRBD1	TRBV29-1	TRBJ2-7	.	CSAGQGNEQYF	TGCAGCGCTGGACAGGGGAACGAGCAGTACTTC
.	TRBV7-8	TRBJ2-1	.	CASSLVIPGEQFF	TGTGCCAGCAGCTTAGTAATCCCGGGTGAGCAGTTCTTC
.	TRBV5-1	TRBJ2-5	.	CASSLATLGTQYF	TGCGCCAGCAGCTTGGCGACCCTCGGGACCCAGTACTTC
TRBD1	TRBV6-5	TRBJ1-6	few	CASRDGQGVGSPLHF	TGTGCCAGCAGAGACGGACAGGGTGTCGGCTCACCCCTCCACTTT
TRBD1	TRBV11-3	TRBJ2-1	once	CASSLGTVNNEQFF	TGTGCCAGCAGCTTGGGGACAGTTAACAATGAGCAGTTCTTC
.	TRBV5-1	TRBJ2-5	few	CASSLGEPFETQYF	TGCGCCAGCAGCTTGGGGGAACCGTTCGAGACCCAGTACTTC
TRBD2	TRBV10-2	TRBJ2-7	few	CASTRTSGGTYEQYF	TGCGCCAGCACTAGGACTAGCGGGGGTACCTACGAGCAGTACTTC
TRBD1	TRBV5-6	TRBJ1-4	.	CASSLRRTGGSAEKLFF	TGTGCCAGCAGCTTGAGGAGGACAGGGGGCTCAGCAGAAAAACTGTTTTTT
.	TRBV14	TRBJ2-1	.	CASSLNRREQFF	TGTGCCAGCAGCCTGAACCGTAGGGAGCAGTTCTTC
.	TRBV7-3	TRBJ1-1	.	CASGKGGTFTEAFF	TGTGCCAGCGGAAAAGGTGGGACGTTCACTGAAGCTTTCTTT
TRBD1	TRBV10-2	TRBJ1-3	.	CASRRDRGSGNTIYF	TGCGCCAGCCGCCGAGACAGGGGCTCTGGAAACACCATATATTTT
.	TRBV9	TRBJ1-6	.	CASSRGGDSPLHF	TGTGCCAGCAGTAGGGGGGGCGATTCACCCCTCCACTTT
.	TRBV2	TRBJ2-4	.	CASSEEAGGKNIQYF	TGTGCCAGCAGTGAAGAGGCAGGGGGGAAGAACATTCAGTACTTC
.	TRBV7-8	TRBJ2-7	.	CASSLAKDLRQAYSYEQYF	TGTGCCAGCAGCTTAGCGAAAGATCTTCGACAGGCCTACTCCTACGAGCAGTACTTC
.	TRBV20-1	TRBJ1-5	.	CSAGGGPPQHF	TGCAGTGCTGGGGGGGGCCCGCCCCAGCATTTT
.	TRBV11-3	TRBJ2-7	.	CASSLAGANYEQYF	TGTGCCAGCAGCTTAGCGGGGGCGAACTACGAGCAGTACTTC
TRBD1	TRBV7-9	TRBJ2-5	.	CASSWGQGGPETQYF	TGTGCCAGCAGCTGGGGACAGGGCGGGCCGGAGACCCAGTACTTC
.	TRBV5-4	TRBJ2-1	.	CASSWDHNEQFF	TGTGCCAGCAGCTGGGATCACAATGAGCAGTTCTTC
TRBD1	TRBV19	TRBJ2-1	.	CATGDRGVRGNEQFF	TGTGCCACGGGCGACAGGGGGGTAAGGGGGAATGAGCAGTTCTTC
TRBD1	TRBV9	TRBJ2-3	.	CASSGGTGHRTDTQYF	TGTGCCAGCAGCGGAGGGACAGGGCATCGCACAGATACGCAGTATTTT
TRBD1	TRBV6-6	TRBJ1-5	.	CASSSTGGAGNQPQHF	TGTGCCAGCAGTTCGACAGGGGGAGCGGGCAATCAGCCCCAGCATTTT
.	TRBV5-4	TRBJ2-4	.	CASSLEPGDANIQYF	TGTGCCAGCAGCCTGGAACCAGGGGACGCAAACATTCAGTACTTC
TRBD1	TRBV6-6	TRBJ1-2	.	CASSYGQADGYTF	TGTGCCAGCAGTTACGGACAGGCGGATGGCTACACCTTC
TRBD2	TRBV4-2	TRBJ2-5	.	CASSQARGGDQETQYF	TGTGCCAGCAGCCAAGCACGGGGGGGAGACCAAGAGACCCAGTACTTC
TRBD2	TRBV5-1	TRBJ2-3	.	CASSLVLAGTDTQYF	TGCGCCAGCAGCTTGGTACTAGCGGGGACAGATACGCAGTATTTT
.	TRBV7-2	TRBJ2-3	.	CASSLTPVGGTDTQYF	TGTGCCAGCAGCCTGACTCCGGTGGGTGGCACAGATACGCAGTATTTT
.	TRBV10-3	TRBJ1-5	.	CAISGGRGTGNQPQHF	TGTGCCATCAGTGGGGGAAGGGGGACGGGCAATCAGCCCCAGCATTTT
.	TRBV30	TRBJ2-7	.	CAWSVGGVPYEQYF	TGTGCCTGGAGTGTAGGGGGGGTTCCCTACGAGCAGTACTTC
.	TRBV18	TRBJ1-4	.	CASSPGAAPRGGEKLFF	TGTGCCAGCTCACCCGGGGCAGCCCCTCGGGGTGGTGAAAAACTGTTTTTT
TRBD1	TRBV7-9	TRBJ2-7	.	CASSSGTGVNEQYF	TGTGCCAGCAGCTCCGGGACAGGGGTCAACGAGCAGTACTTC
.	TRBV6-6	TRBJ1-4	few	CASRPDSPNEKLFF	TGTGCCAGCCGTCCAGACAGTCCTAATGAAAAACTGTTTTTT
TRBD2	TRBV7-8	TRBJ2-7	.	CASSLELATAYEQYF	TGTGCCAGCAGCTTAGAACTAGCGACCGCCTACGAGCAGTACTTC
TRBD2	TRBV7-2	TRBJ2-1	.	CASSPRIAGGQRDEQFF	TGTGCCAGCAGCCCCCGAATAGCGGGAGGTCAGAGGGATGAGCAGTTCTTC
.	TRBV18	TRBJ1-1	many	CASSPLGGDGTEAFF	TGTGCCAGCTCACCCTTGGGGGGGGACGGCACTGAAGCTTTCTTT
TRBD1	TRBV5-1	TRBJ2-7	.	CASGRTGHSYEQYF	TGCGCCAGCGGCAGGACAGGGCACTCCTACGAGCAGTACTTC
.	TRBV5-6	TRBJ2-7	.	CASSLPGGFEQYF	TGTGCCAGCAGCCTCCCGGGCGGCTTCGAGCAGTACTTC
.	TRBV28	TRBJ2-7	.	CASSLWQLGSSYEQYF	TGTGCCAGCAGTTTATGGCAGCTCGGCAGTTCCTACGAGCAGTACTTC
.	TRBV5-6	TRBJ1-1	.	CASSGPSYVWNTEAFF	TGTGCCAGCAGCGGGCCCTCTTATGTATGGAACACTGAAGCTTTCTTT